What follows is one T cell receptor beta chain and its context. The data are from a study of blood T cell repertoires in COVID-19. Study-level background: The United States, Italy and Spain supplied acute and convalescent COVID-19 samples. PBMCs, B-cell-depleted T cells, or T cells were the source of the cDNA or gDNA that made up the material.

As handled by the study authors: Cell counts per sample came from amplifying reference gene primers. Profiling relied on immunoSEQ multiplex PCR, and the TCRdb table lists in-frame clones only, not all of them. V, J and clone size are taken as reported in that table, and D and trimming were inferred from the DNA itself. The table lists under 500,000 clones, 85% to 90% of them singletons, with 4% to 5.5% in the top ten. The germline CDR1 and CDR2 sequences are SNHLY and FYNNEI. Trimming took 3 bases from V and 3 from J; bases not matched to a gene: 21. CDR3 size: 20 residues. Sequenced: peripheral blood. The TCR was taken from a woman aged 30 to 39 with acute or convalescent COVID-19. The chain combines TRBV2 with TRBJ1-2, with 8 bases fitting TRBD1. In DNA, the CDR3 is TGTGCCAGCAGTGATACCTCCCAAGTTTTATCCCAACAGGGGGACTATGGCTACACCTTC. It yields the protein CASSDTSQVLSQQGDYGYTF.